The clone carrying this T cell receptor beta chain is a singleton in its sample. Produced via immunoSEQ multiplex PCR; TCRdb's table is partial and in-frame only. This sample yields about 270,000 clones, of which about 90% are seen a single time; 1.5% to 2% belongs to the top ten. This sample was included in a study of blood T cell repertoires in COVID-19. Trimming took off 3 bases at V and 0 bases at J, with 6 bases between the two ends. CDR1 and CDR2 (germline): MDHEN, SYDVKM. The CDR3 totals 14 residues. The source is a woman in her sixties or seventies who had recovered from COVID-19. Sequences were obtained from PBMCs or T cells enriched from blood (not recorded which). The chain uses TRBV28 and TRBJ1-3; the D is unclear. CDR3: CASSFTSSGNTIYF. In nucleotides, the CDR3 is TGTGCCAGCAGTTTTACAAGCTCTGGAAACACCATATATTTT.